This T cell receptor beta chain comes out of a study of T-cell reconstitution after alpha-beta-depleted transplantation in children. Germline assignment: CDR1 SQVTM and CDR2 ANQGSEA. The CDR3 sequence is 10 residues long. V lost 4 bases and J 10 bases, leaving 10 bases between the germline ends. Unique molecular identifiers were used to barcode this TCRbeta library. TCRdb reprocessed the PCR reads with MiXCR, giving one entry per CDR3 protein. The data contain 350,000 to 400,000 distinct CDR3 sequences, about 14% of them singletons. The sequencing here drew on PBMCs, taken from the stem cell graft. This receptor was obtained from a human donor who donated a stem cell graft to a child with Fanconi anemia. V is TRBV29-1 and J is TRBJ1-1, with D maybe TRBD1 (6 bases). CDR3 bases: TGCAGCGTTGGACAGGAGGGAGCTTTCTTT. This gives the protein CSVGQEGAFF.